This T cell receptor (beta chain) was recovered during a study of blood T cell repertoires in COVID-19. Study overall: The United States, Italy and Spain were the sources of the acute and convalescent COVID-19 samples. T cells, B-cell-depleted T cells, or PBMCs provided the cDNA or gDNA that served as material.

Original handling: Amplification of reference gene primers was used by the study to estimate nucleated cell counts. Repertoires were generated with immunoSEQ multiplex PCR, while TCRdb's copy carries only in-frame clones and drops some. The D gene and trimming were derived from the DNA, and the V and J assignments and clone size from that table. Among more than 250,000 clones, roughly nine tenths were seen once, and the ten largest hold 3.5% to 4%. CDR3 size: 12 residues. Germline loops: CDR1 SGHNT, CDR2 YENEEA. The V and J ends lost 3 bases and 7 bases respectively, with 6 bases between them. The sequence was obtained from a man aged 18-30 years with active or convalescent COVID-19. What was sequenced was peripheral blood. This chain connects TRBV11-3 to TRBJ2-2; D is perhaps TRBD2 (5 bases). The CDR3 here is CASSFRDGELFF. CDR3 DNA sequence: TGTGCCAGCAGCTTTCGGGACGGGGAGCTGTTTTTT.